This is a list of T cell receptor beta chains from one sample in a study of blood T cell repertoires in COVID-19. TCRdb keeps only in-frame clones here, not all; method: immunoSEQ multiplex PCR. The table records 260,000 or so clones, 85% of them present only once. Sequences were obtained from PBMCs or T cells enriched from blood (not recorded which). The receptors derive from a woman aged 45-65 years who had recovered from COVID-19. CDR3s include the opening cysteine and the closing phenylalanine or tryptophan. The D gene is left open where the match is weak. Expanded clones get a size class; other rows say once, few or many, or leave the size out.

v_call	d_call	clone_size	j_call	cdr3_aa	cdr3_nt
TRBV5-1	TRBD1	NA	TRBJ2-5	CASSSGQGASGTQYF	TGCGCCAGCAGCTCCGGACAGGGGGCGTCAGGGACCCAGTACTTC
TRBV19	NA	NA	TRBJ2-6	CASSISVSGANVLTF	TGTGCCAGTAGTATCTCCGTCTCTGGGGCCAACGTCCTGACTTTC
TRBV4-1	NA	NA	TRBJ1-1	CASASPWGNTEAFF	TGCGCCAGCGCATCCCCTTGGGGCAACACTGAAGCTTTCTTT
TRBV5-4	NA	NA	TRBJ2-1	CASSLQLAYEQFF	TGTGCCAGCAGCTTGCAACTAGCCTATGAGCAGTTCTTC
TRBV10-1	NA	NA	TRBJ2-2	CATSGTLNTGELFF	TGCGCCACGTCCGGGACATTGAACACCGGGGAGCTGTTTTTT
TRBV5-1	NA	NA	TRBJ2-7	CASSPQGWEQYF	TGCGCCAGCAGCCCACAGGGATGGGAGCAGTACTTC
TRBV6-5	NA	NA	TRBJ2-7	CASSYSAGSSYEQYF	TGTGCCAGCAGTTACTCTGCGGGATCCTCCTACGAGCAGTACTTC
TRBV9	TRBD1	NA	TRBJ1-3	CASSVGQGRNTIYF	TGTGCCAGCAGCGTAGGACAGGGACGAAACACCATATATTTT
TRBV5-1	NA	NA	TRBJ1-1	CASSLGSGENTEAFF	TGCGCCAGCAGCTTGGGGTCAGGGGAGAACACTGAAGCTTTCTTT
TRBV18	NA	NA	TRBJ2-1	CASSPFLQGSYNEQFF	TGTGCCAGCTCACCATTTCTCCAGGGGTCCTACAATGAGCAGTTCTTC
TRBV7-9	NA	NA	TRBJ1-6	CASSLMAGLNSYNSPLHF	TGTGCCAGCAGCTTAATGGCAGGGTTGAACTCCTATAATTCACCCCTCCACTTT
TRBV5-1	TRBD1	NA	TRBJ2-7	CASSGQGFEQYF	TGCGCCAGCAGTGGACAGGGCTTCGAGCAGTACTTC
TRBV6-5	TRBD1	NA	TRBJ2-3	CASTAVTGADTQYF	TGTGCCAGCACGGCTGTAACAGGGGCAGATACGCAGTATTTT
TRBV11-2	NA	NA	TRBJ2-6	CASSESGSSGANVLTF	TGTGCCAGCAGCGAGTCGGGTTCCTCTGGGGCCAACGTCCTGACTTTC
TRBV7-6	NA	NA	TRBJ2-7	CASSQRPGTQYEQYF	TGTGCCAGCAGCCAGCGCCCCGGGACACAATACGAGCAGTACTTC
TRBV30	TRBD2	NA	TRBJ2-1	CAWGVWASGSNNEQFF	TGTGCCTGGGGTGTGTGGGCTAGCGGGAGTAACAATGAGCAGTTCTTC
TRBV18	NA	NA	TRBJ2-1	CASSSVPDGFDEQFF	TGTGCCAGCTCATCAGTCCCCGACGGGTTCGATGAGCAGTTCTTC
TRBV18	TRBD2	NA	TRBJ2-1	CASSPGGLAGGNYNEQFF	TGTGCCAGCTCACCAGGGGGACTAGCGGGGGGTAATTACAATGAGCAGTTCTTC
TRBV2	TRBD1	NA	TRBJ1-5	CASSKQGNRNQPQHF	TGTGCCAGCAGCAAACAGGGGAATCGCAATCAGCCCCAGCATTTT
TRBV19	TRBD1	NA	TRBJ1-5	CASNVGQGSNQPQHF	TGTGCCAGTAATGTAGGACAGGGCTCCAATCAGCCCCAGCATTTT
TRBV30	NA	NA	TRBJ1-2	CAWRGRQFLDYGYTF	TGTGCCTGGAGGGGGCGACAGTTTCTTGACTATGGCTACACCTTC
TRBV2	TRBD1	NA	TRBJ1-1	CASSGGQGVTEAFF	TGTGCCAGCAGTGGGGGACAGGGCGTGACTGAAGCTTTCTTT
TRBV28	NA	few	TRBJ1-6	CASSLAGSSYNSPLHF	TGTGCCAGCAGTTTAGCAGGTAGCTCCTATAATTCACCCCTCCACTTT
TRBV4-1	NA	NA	TRBJ1-2	CASSQEGGFGLNYGYTF	TGCGCCAGCAGCCAAGAGGGGGGGTTTGGGTTGAACTATGGCTACACCTTC
TRBV10-2	NA	NA	TRBJ1-2	CASHGGSHGYTF	TGCGCCAGCCACGGCGGGTCACACGGCTACACCTTC
TRBV19	NA	NA	TRBJ1-6	CASSGQGGNSPLHF	TGTGCCAGTAGTGGTCAGGGAGGGAATTCACCCCTCCACTTT
TRBV24-1	TRBD2	NA	TRBJ2-1	CATSDFNVASGKNNEQFF	TGTGCCACCAGTGATTTCAATGTGGCTAGCGGAAAAAACAATGAGCAGTTCTTC
TRBV23-1	NA	NA	TRBJ1-6	CASSQSLDSGTSYNSPLHF	TGCGCCAGCAGTCAATCATTGGACTCGGGTACCTCCTATAATTCACCCCTCCACTTT